One and the same sample provided the 27 T cell receptor beta chains below, sequenced in a study of breast tumors, draining lymph nodes, adjacent tissues. The lymph nodes were axillary draining lymph nodes from breast cancer patients. TCRdb reanalysed the multiplex PCR reads using MiXCR and keeps one entry per CDR3 protein. Among about 200,000 distinct CDR3 sequences listed, 31% were seen once. Source material: axillary lymph node tissue. The receptors were sampled from a female donor with breast cancer. Some clones in this sample may be carry-over from other donors' samples.

The sample holds many counts of this clonotype. The chain carries TRBV7-9 and TRBJ2-5; a weak D match, TRBD2 (5 bases). Germline V gene lookup returns CDR1 SEHNR and CDR2 FQNEAQ (reference sequence). V lost 3 bases and J lost 5, with 10 bases in between. The CDR3 spans 13 residues. In nucleotides, the CDR3 is TGTGCCAGCAGCTTCCGGGGTGGGGAGACCCAGTACTTC. It translates to CASSFRGGETQYF.

This clonotype has at least ten counts. The chain carries TRBV20-1 and TRBJ2-1; tentative D call: TRBD2 (6 bases). This CDR3 contains 16 residues. Germline lookup yields CDR1 DFQATT and CDR2 SNEGSKA (reference sequence). Trimming stripped 3 bases from V and 3 bases from J, with 18 bases between. CDR3 sequence (DNA): TGCAGTGCTAGCGCCTCGAGACTAGTGGGCTACAATGAGCAGTTCTTC. The encoded protein is CSASASRLVGYNEQFF.

This clonotype has at least ten counts. The rearrangement links TRBV12-3 or TRBV12-4 to TRBJ2-7, with D perhaps TRBD1 (6 bases). The CDR3 covers 13 residues. Trimming took off 6 bases at V and 5 bases at J, with 14 bases between the two ends. CDR3 nucleotide sequence: TGTGCCAGCAGCCCAGCAGGGGTCGACGAGCAGTACTTC. It is translated as CASSPAGVDEQYF.

The CDR3 sequence is CSASDPHTGAMNTEAFF. The CDR3 DNA is TGCAGTGCTAGCGATCCCCACACGGGGGCCATGAACACTGAAGCTTTCTTT. This rearrangement joins TRBV20-1 to TRBJ1-1; the D gene is possibly TRBD1 (6 bases). CDR1 is DFQATT, CDR2 SNEGSKA, per germline (reference sequence). The CDR3 consists of 17 residues. The germline V and J ends were trimmed by 3 bases and 0 bases, with 20 bases remaining between them.

Ten or more counts support this clonotype. The chain recombines TRBV20-1 with TRBJ2-7, with TRBD1 matching 10 bases. This CDR3 is 14 amino acids long. Looked up from germline, CDR1 is DFQATT and CDR2 is SNEGSKA (reference sequence). The J segment lost 7 bases and the V segment lost 6 bases, leaving 12 bases of the junction unmatched. CDR3 region: CSATGTGANFEQYF. Here the CDR3 DNA reads TGCAGTGCCACCGGGACAGGGGCTAACTTTGAGCAGTACTTC.

This clonotype was seen repeatedly, ten times or more. The rearrangement links TRBV11-2 to TRBJ2-2, with 10 nucleotides matching TRBD2. This CDR3 region has 17 residues. The ends lost 1 base at V and 5 bases at J; junction bases unmatched: 7. The germline V gene has CDR1 SGHAT and CDR2 FQNNGV. CDR3 nucleotides: TGTGCCAGCAGCTTAGGGGGAGGACTAGCGGTTACCGGGGAGCTGTTTTTT. Residues: CASSLGGGLAVTGELFF.

This clonotype was observed at least ten times. The chain uses TRBV20-1 and TRBJ1-2; D unresolved. Trimming left V 1 base short and J 5 bases short, with 11 bases between. Germline lookup yields CDR1 DFQATT and CDR2 SNEGSKA (reference sequence). This CDR3 has 13 amino acids. In DNA, the CDR3 is TGCAGTGCTAGAGTCCCCCCGGGATATGGCTACACCTTC. Amino acid sequence: CSARVPPGYGYTF.

J is TRBJ2-6 and V is TRBV12-3 or TRBV12-4; 10 bases agree with TRBD2. With V trimmed by 4 bases and J by 0 bases, 6 bases remained unmatched. This CDR3 has 18 residues. CDR3: CASSSPGLATSGANVLTF. The CDR3 DNA reads TGTGCCAGCAGTTCCCCGGGACTAGCGACCTCTGGGGCCAACGTCCTGACTTTC.

A few counts support this clonotype. Given a much more abundant clone one base away, this may be a read error. The V call is TRBV20-1, the J call TRBJ2-7; a possible D gene is TRBD1 (6 bases). CDR1 is DFQATT and CDR2 is SNEGSKA in the germline V gene (reference sequence). There are 13 residues in the CDR3. The CDR3 is CSARPGTNYAQYF. CDR3 in DNA: TGCAGTGCTAGACCCGGGACAAACTACGCGCAGTACTTC.

As regards this clonotype: A read error may explain this, as a much larger clone is one base away. This rearrangement joins TRBV6-2 or TRBV6-3 to TRBJ2-3; no firm D call. The CDR3 spans 15 residues. CDR1 is MNHEY, CDR2 SVGEGT, per germline. The V gene lost 5 bases and the J gene lost 1 base, with 13 bases spanning the gap. DNA of the CDR3: TGTGCCAGCAGTCCGCTTGCGGCGGGCACAGATACGCAGTATTTT. Residues: CASSPLAAGTDTQYF.

The sample holds many counts of this clonotype. The rearrangement uses TRBV18 and TRBJ2-5; TRBD1 aligns across 11 bases. The CDR3 consists of 14 residues. V trimming: 3 bases; J trimming: 7 bases; junction bases outside the gene matches: 4. CDR1 and CDR2 from the germline V gene are KGHSH and LQKENI. As DNA, the CDR3 is TGTGCCAGCTCACCGGAGGGACAGGGGGGGACCCAGTACTTC. Amino acid sequence: CASSPEGQGGTQYF.

As for this clonotype: A read error may be the cause here, since a much bigger clone is one base away. The chain links TRBV11-3 to TRBJ2-1; no clear D gene. The germline V gene encodes CDR1 SGHNT and CDR2 YENEEA. The CDR3 runs to 15 residues. Trimming took off 5 bases at V and 5 bases at J, with 16 bases between the two ends. The CDR3 loop reads CASSPGGPEHNEQFF. Here the CDR3 DNA reads TGTGCCAGCAGCCCCGGCGGTCCGGAACACAATGAGCAGTTCTTC. Together with reference TRBV11-3 and TRBJ2-1, the CDR3 gives the full variable domain: EAGVVQSPRYKIIEKKQPVAFWCNPISGHNTLYWYLQNLGQGPELLIRYENEEAVDDSQLPKDRFSAERLKGVDSTLKIQPAELGDSAVYLCASSPGGPEHNEQFFGPGTRLTVL.

This clonotype was detected many times. This chain connects TRBV7-2 to TRBJ2-1; the match to TRBD2 covers 7 bases. Germline CDR1 reads SGHTA; CDR2 reads FQGNSA. After removal of 4 bases from V and 7 bases from J, the junction contained 7 bases not matched to a gene. The CDR3 extends over 14 amino acids. The CDR3 loop is CASSSGLSWNEQFF. CDR3 in DNA: TGTGCCAGCAGCTCGGGACTATCTTGGAATGAGCAGTTCTTC.

The V and J genes are TRBV10-2 and TRBJ1-6; 7 bases line up with TRBD1. V shed 3 bases, J shed 7 bases, and the junction held 3 bases outside the gene matches. Per germline, CDR1 WSHSY and CDR2 SAAADI. The CDR3 has 14 residues. The CDR3 spells CASSDQGVNSPLHF. The CDR3 DNA sequence: TGCGCCAGCAGTGACCAGGGGGTAAATTCACCCCTCCACTTT.

This clonotype was observed a few times. The chain combines TRBV9 with TRBJ1-1; 7 bases fit TRBD1. CDR1 is SGDLS, CDR2 YYNGEE, per germline. V lost 4 bases and J lost 0; bases outside the gene matches: 6. This CDR3 is built from 15 residues. CDR3 loop: CASSKGQHLNTEAFF. The DNA for the CDR3 is TGTGCCAGCAGCAAGGGACAGCATTTGAACACTGAAGCTTTCTTT.

This clonotype showed up many times. The rearrangement uses TRBV20-1 and TRBJ2-1, with 13 bases that match TRBD2. After removal of 4 bases from V and 5 bases from J, the junction contained 2 bases not matched to a gene. Germline CDR1 reads DFQATT; CDR2 reads SNEGSKA (reference sequence). The CDR3 has 14 residues. Here the CDR3 reads CSAKTSGRNNEQFF. The CDR3, as DNA: TGCAGTGCTAAGACTAGCGGGAGGAACAATGAGCAGTTCTTC.

This clonotype was counted many times. The V gene is TRBV6-5, the J gene TRBJ1-6; 7 bases agree with TRBD1. The CDR3 loop spans 15 amino acids. With V trimmed by 6 bases and J by 6 bases, 8 bases remained unmatched. From germline, CDR1 is MNHEY and CDR2 SVGAGI. Written as DNA, the CDR3 is TGTGCCAGCAGACTTACTACAGGGGTTAATTCACCCCTCCACTTT. This encodes CASRLTTGVNSPLHF.

There are a few counts of this clonotype. This sequence may be a read error, since a much larger clone differs from it by one base. The chain couples TRBV6-4 to TRBJ2-7, with TRBD1 as a possible D gene (5 bases). The CDR3 sequence is 13 residues long. Between the trimmed V and J ends, which lost 6 bases and 4 bases, there was a span of 13 bases. The germline CDR1 and CDR2 sequences are MRHNA and SNTAGT. The CDR3 loop is CASSLGHLYEQYF. CDR3 in DNA: TGTGCCAGCAGCCTTGGACATCTTTACGAGCAGTACTTC.

In this sample, this clonotype turned up many times. The chain uses TRBV18 and TRBJ1-2; TRBD1 agrees at 8 bases. The junction had 7 bases not matched to a gene; V was cut back by 8 bases and J by 8 bases. In germline, CDR1 is KGHSH, CDR2 LQKENI. The CDR3 is 12 residues long. The CDR3 DNA reads as TGTGCCAGCCGGGACAGGAGGGACGGCTACACCTTC. Its protein is CASRDRRDGYTF.

The chain joins TRBV24-1 to TRBJ2-3; 12 bases are shared with TRBD2. The CDR3 has 18 residues. Germline V gene lookup returns CDR1 KGHDR and CDR2 SFDVKD. J was trimmed by 1 base and V by 11 bases; bases with no gene match: 15. The DNA for the CDR3 is TGTGCCAAACCAGGACTAGCGGGGTTCTCGCTTCGCACAGATACGCAGTATTTT. Protein: CAKPGLAGFSLRTDTQYF.

The chain carries TRBV5-5 and TRBJ1-1, with 9 bases matching TRBD1. CDR3 length: 15 amino acids. Trimming removed 3 bases from V and 2 bases from J; junction bases left unmatched: 5. The germline CDR1 and CDR2 sequences are SGHKS and YYEKEE (reference sequence). The CDR3 DNA is TGTGCCAGCAGCTCCCAACAGGGGGCCAACACTGAAGCTTTCTTT. Translation: CASSSQQGANTEAFF.

This clonotype was seen a handful of times. Being one base from a much bigger clone, this may be a read error. The genes are TRBV7-9 and TRBJ2-3, with 9 positions matching TRBD2. Unmatched junction bases numbered 25, after V lost 5 bases and J lost 4 bases. The CDR3 sequence is 21 residues long. CDR1 SEHNR and CDR2 FQNEAQ come from the germline V gene (reference sequence). Here the CDR3 DNA reads TGTGCCAGCAGCCCCCCCAGGTGGGGACCCGGGACTAGCCCGCCCGCAGATACGCAGTATTTT. This encodes CASSPPRWGPGTSPPADTQYF.

In this sample, this clonotype turned up many times. The chain recombines TRBV7-3 with TRBJ2-3, with 9 bases that match TRBD1. The CDR3 has 15 amino acids. Losses at the gene ends were 5 bases for V and 1 base for J; bases not matched to a gene: 4. The germline CDR1 and CDR2 sequences are SGHTA and FQGTGA. Here the CDR3 reads CASSPRTGGTDTQYF. CDR3 coding DNA: TGTGCCAGCAGCCCCAGGACAGGGGGCACAGATACGCAGTATTTT. Combining the CDR3 with reference TRBV7-3 and TRBJ2-3 gives the whole variable domain GAGVSQTPSNKVTEKGKYVELRCDPISGHTALYWYRQSLGQGPEFLIYFQGTGAADDSGLPNDRFFAVRPEGSVSTLKIQRTERGDSAVYLCASSPRTGGTDTQYFGPGTRLTVL.

This clonotype showed up many times. This chain uses TRBV7-9 with TRBJ2-1, with D possibly being TRBD2 (6 bases). The length of the CDR3 is 11 residues. The V gene's germline CDR1 is SEHNR and CDR2 FQNEAQ (reference sequence). V was shortened by 11 bases and J by 9 bases, with 14 bases between the two germline ends. The CDR3 bases are TGTGCCGGAGGGGCTAGTGGTGAGCAGTTCTTC. Its translation is CAGGASGEQFF.

There are many counts of this clonotype. The genes are TRBV11-2 and TRBJ2-1, with 9 bases matching TRBD2. The CDR3 contains 16 residues. Germline trimming cut 6 bases from V and 3 bases from J; bases unmatched to any gene: 9. In germline, CDR1 is SGHAT, CDR2 FQNNGV. The CDR3: CASRHGAGGGYNEQFF. The CDR3 DNA sequence: TGTGCCAGCAGACATGGGGCGGGAGGGGGCTACAATGAGCAGTTCTTC.

With regard to this clonotype: A much bigger clone sits one base away, suggesting this may be a read error. The genes are TRBV20-1 and TRBJ2-1; weak D call: TRBD1 (6 bases). V was trimmed by 6 bases and J by 0 bases, leaving 21 bases between them. From germline, CDR1 is DFQATT and CDR2 SNEGSKA (reference sequence). The CDR3 is 17 amino acids. The CDR3 DNA follows: TGCAGTGCCTCTACCCCGAGGGGGAGTTCCTCCTACAATGAGCAGTTCTTC. It encodes CSASTPRGSSSYNEQFF.

This chain uses TRBV19 with TRBJ1-2, with 10 bases matching TRBD1. The CDR3 has 14 residues. The trim removed 3 bases at V and 7 bases at J, leaving 5 bases unmatched. Germline V gives CDR1 LNHDA, CDR2 SQIVND (reference sequence). The CDR3 spells CASSMMTGGSGYTF. The CDR3 DNA sequence: TGTGCCAGTAGTATGATGACAGGGGGCTCTGGCTACACCTTC.